These T cell receptor beta chains were read from a single sample in a study of OX40 agonist ivuxolimab in advanced cancers. Data came from immunoSEQ multiplex PCR; TCRdb stores just in-frame clones and leaves some out. Of about 40,000 clones in the sample, around nine tenths are singletons; the top ten hold around an eighth. The sequencing here drew on CD4+ or CD8+ T cells sorted from blood, taken in a trial of the OX40 agonist ivuxolimab. The receptors stem from an adult with an advanced solid tumor such as melanoma, head and neck, liver or kidney cancer. Both conserved end residues are trimmed from each CDR3. The order of the fields is D gene, V gene, J gene, CDR3 protein. D genes are given only for firm matches.

>TRBD2|TRBV5-1|TRBJ2-1
ASSLLAGDSYNEQF
>-|TRBV12-5|TRBJ1-1
ASGFNPIQEMNTEAF
>-|TRBV19|TRBJ2-1
ASSIKEGRETF
>TRBD1|TRBV28|TRBJ2-2
ASSQPGQGSFAGELF
>-|TRBV28|TRBJ1-5
ASKTAGSNQPQH
>TRBD1|TRBV13|TRBJ2-7
ASSPGTATYEQY
>-|TRBV6-5|TRBJ2-3
ASSRGRRSTDTQY
>-|TRBV27|TRBJ1-5
ASSPFEGQPQH
>-|TRBV5-1|TRBJ2-7
ASSVVGAGEQY
>-|TRBV7-2|TRBJ2-7
ASSSIGSLSYEQY
>-|TRBV6-1|TRBJ2-7
ASSLHRESSYEQY
>TRBD1|TRBV4-1|TRBJ2-3
ASSPRWTGGTDTQY
>TRBD2|TRBV2|TRBJ2-1
ASSEAERELYEEQF
>-|TRBV25-1|TRBJ2-3
ASSDIPQDTQY
>TRBD1|TRBV5-4|TRBJ1-4
ASSLDRGRLEKLF
>TRBD2|TRBV7-9|TRBJ2-5
ASSPGTSRRETQY
>TRBD1|TRBV5-6|TRBJ1-1
ASSGDRVSANTEAF
>TRBD1|TRBV7-8|TRBJ2-7
ASSAGTGAYEQY
>-|TRBV4-1|TRBJ2-5
ASSPHGRGQETQY
>-|TRBV14|TRBJ2-7
ASSQALAHYEQY
>-|TRBV7-6|TRBJ2-5
ASSLSQGQETQY
>-|TRBV27|TRBJ1-1
ASSLGTEAF
>-|TRBV29-1|TRBJ2-1
SPVGSRNEQF
>-|TRBV12-1|TRBJ1-3
VDRDSHSGNTIY
>-|TRBV7-9|TRBJ2-5
ASSLIQETQY
>-|TRBV4-1|TRBJ2-3
ASSQEKQTDTQY
>-|TRBV14|TRBJ1-2
ASSPPGGGYGYT
>-|TRBV7-6|TRBJ2-7
ASSPPSTDYEQY
>-|TRBV7-8|TRBJ1-6
ASSLVGRASYNSPLH
>-|TRBV11-2|TRBJ1-1
ASSLGAVLGTEAF
>-|TRBV7-2|TRBJ1-6
ASSLVDGGNSPLH
>-|TRBV6-5|TRBJ2-1
ASSYGPPLIYNEQF
>TRBD1|TRBV7-9|TRBJ2-3
ASSLARGQGDTDTQY
>-|TRBV27|TRBJ1-5
ASSFLSVGQPQH
>-|TRBV27|TRBJ1-1
ASSDPLNYDTEAF
>-|TRBV6-1|TRBJ2-1
ASSGRAGYNEQF